Included here is one T cell receptor (beta chain) sequence, with context. Its antigen is currently not known. Base qualities are missing; no much larger clone stands one base away. The data are from a study of shared clonotypes between healthy human individuals (TCRdb year 2020). The study in broad terms: A couple of women and a few men aged 18 to 49 years were included in the cohort. Per donor, three plates each were used for CD4 naive and CD4 memory, two for CD8 naive, and one for CD8 memory. The study deeply sequenced blood TCR repertoires of five healthy adults to estimate repertoire size and the extent of clonotype sharing between individuals. To increase sequencing depth and limit assay-specific biases, TCR repertoire library preparation and sequencing were carried out by different laboratories using diverse techniques. Between about 0.8 and 9.5 billion PBMCs per donor were obtained by leukapheresis.

Using the deep immunoSEQ assay, TCR CDR3 regions were amplified from genomic DNA by multiplex PCR. Extracted genomic DNA from each cell subset was distributed evenly across all wells of several immunoSEQ 96-well plates, and each plate was treated as a replicate. For sorted subsets, about 0.2 ug genomic DNA, equal to tens of thousands of T cell genomes, was loaded into each replicate PCR. Purified libraries were quantified with a Qubit 3.0 fluorometer, sized on a Bioanalyzer 2100, and re-quantified with the KAPA Library Quantification kit. Every immunoSEQ 96-well plate was sequenced on a dedicated single-read 150-cycle Illumina NextSeq 550 flow cell. Per the authors' processing: Because the immunoSEQ output included only junctional sequences and no quality scores, the filtering could not be the same as the filtering used for full-length reads. Sequences were annotated with PyIR, a Python wrapper for IgBLAST v1.9, and V/J genes and CDR3 were assigned using IMGT germline references. Reads were removed for weak V/J assignments (E-value above 1e-6), missing CDR3, stop codons, out-of-frame junctions, or ambiguous translated residues. V3J clonotypes were defined as sequences sharing an identical inferred V gene, J gene, and CDR3 amino acid sequence. Percentage overlap between repertoires was calculated by dividing the number of shared unique clonotypes by the size of the smaller repertoire. Richness of each repertoire was evaluated using RTK rarefaction, the Chao1 estimator, and Recon v2.1 estimates of unobserved clonotypes. Generation probabilities were computed with OLGA for all TCRbeta clonotypes obtained by the gDNA method from a few donors. Not all clones reach the TCRdb copy of this immuneACCESS table, which keeps in-frame sequences only. Checked studies attribute under half of the gap to unresolved V genes and leave the rest unexplained. V, J and clone size are taken as reported in that table, and D and trimming were inferred from the DNA itself. Counted in this sample were 2,500,000 or so clones; 85% to 95% of them appeared once. The ten largest account for 0.37% of the sample.

V and J are truncated by 3 bases and 5 bases respectively, leaving an intervening sequence of 13 bases. From its cysteine to its phenylalanine, the CDR3 spans 15 amino acids. Of all the DNA, just the CDR3 is kept, 45 bases in frame from base 1. The germline V gene encodes CDR1 SGHTA and CDR2 FQGNSA. The investigation overall reported the following: Rarefaction of sorted-subset datasets indicated incomplete sequencing despite the large sequencing depth. Around 5.4% of naive CD4, more than 3% of naive CD8, 2% to 2.5% of memory CD4, and about 0.4% of memory CD8 clonotypes were shared across several donors. The genetic and exposure-history diversity represented was limited by the small number of donors. Larger estimated clonotype richness was generally found for naive subsets than for memory subsets. Only blood was sampled, and tissue TCR repertoires likely differ from those in blood. Compared with non-shared clonotypes, clonotypes shared by all four sorted-subset donors had higher generation probabilities. Pairwise subsampling led to the expectation that sequencing depth would affect the degree of clonotype sharing among donors.

Donors were healthy HIV-negative adults with no recently reported acute infections or vaccinations. Only Caucasian adults living in Nashville, Tennessee, USA were represented among the donors. CD4+ T cells were enriched by magnetic negative selection, after which naive cells were positively selected on CD45RA and the negative fraction was taken as the memory subset. After blood collection by leukapheresis, PBMCs were isolated using Ficoll-Histopaque density gradient centrifugation and then cryopreserved in the vapor phase of liquid nitrogen. Analytical flow cytometry was used to check the purity and quantity of each magnetically sorted T cell population. Genomic DNA was isolated from every sorted fraction and measured by UV absorbance on a Nanodrop 2000c.

Sequencing input: naive CD4+ T cells from PBMCs. What the cell subset or site label conveys for this sample: CD45RA+ positively selected. The V gene is TRBV7-2 and the J gene is TRBJ1-4; the D gene is perhaps TRBD1, on 6 matching bases. This receptor was taken from a man younger than 35 in good health. Some clones in this sample may be carry-over from other donors' samples. Here is the DNA: TGTGCCAGCAGCTTCTTGACCGGGACAAATGAAAAACTGTTTTTT. The encoded protein is CASSFLTGTNEKLFF.